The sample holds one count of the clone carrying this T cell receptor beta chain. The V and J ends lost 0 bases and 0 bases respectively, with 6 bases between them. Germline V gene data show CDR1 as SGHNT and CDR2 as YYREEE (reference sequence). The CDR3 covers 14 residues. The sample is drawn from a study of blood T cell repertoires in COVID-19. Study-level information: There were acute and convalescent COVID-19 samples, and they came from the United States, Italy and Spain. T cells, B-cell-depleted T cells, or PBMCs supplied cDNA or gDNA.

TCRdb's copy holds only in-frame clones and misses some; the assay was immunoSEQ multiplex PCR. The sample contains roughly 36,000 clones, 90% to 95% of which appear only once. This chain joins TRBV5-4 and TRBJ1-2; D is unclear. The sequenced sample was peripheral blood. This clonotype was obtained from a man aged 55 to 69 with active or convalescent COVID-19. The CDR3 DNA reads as TGTGCCAGCAGCTTGGGACTCCCTAACTATGGCTACACCTTC. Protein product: CASSLGLPNYGYTF.